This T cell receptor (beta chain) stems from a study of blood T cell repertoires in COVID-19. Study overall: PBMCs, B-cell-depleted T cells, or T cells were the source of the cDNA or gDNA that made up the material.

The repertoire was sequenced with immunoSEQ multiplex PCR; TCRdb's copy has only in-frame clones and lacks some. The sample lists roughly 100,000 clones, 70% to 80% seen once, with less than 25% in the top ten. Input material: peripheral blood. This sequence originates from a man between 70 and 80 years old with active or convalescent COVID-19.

In DNA form, the CDR3 reads TGTGCCAGTAGTAAGAGGGAAAGCTCCTACGAGCAGTACTTC. It codes for CASSKRESSYEQYF. This chain joins TRBV19 and TRBJ2-7; TRBD2 is a possible D gene (5 bases). The CDR3 consists of 14 residues. Trimming pared 4 bases from V and 0 bases from J, leaving 10 bases between. Germline V gene data show CDR1 as LNHDA and CDR2 as SQIVND (reference sequence).